This entry features one TCR beta chain sequence. No antigen is known for it. Repertoires were generated with immunoSEQ multiplex PCR, while TCRdb's copy carries only in-frame clones and drops some. The sample records about 150,000 clones, 89% being singletons. The trim removed 5 bases at V and 2 bases at J, leaving 6 bases unmatched. The CDR3 extends over 16 amino acids. The germline CDR1 and CDR2 sequences are SGHTA and FQGTGA. The data originate from a study of T cell responses to AZD1222 COVID-19 vaccine. Findings of the study overall: The number of AZD1222 recipients seropositive at baseline was only 5 to 7.

The clonotype was recovered from an adult in good health. The sequenced sample was peripheral blood, obtained on day 0 of AZD1222 vaccination. The chain uses TRBV7-3 and TRBJ2-3; 11 bases are a match to TRBD2. The CDR3 loop is CASSPGTSGHTDTQYF. The CDR3 DNA follows: TGTGCCAGCAGCCCTGGGACTAGCGGACACACAGATACGCAGTATTTT.